What follows are 21 T cell receptor beta chains derived from one specimen sequenced in a study of T cells after yellow fever vaccination. MiXCR, run by TCRdb on the 5' RACE reads, gives a single entry per CDR3 protein. The sample carries 300,000 or so distinct CDR3 sequences, less than 9.5% recorded once. Here the sequenced sample was PBMCs, taken about 49 days after the first yellow fever vaccination. The receptor set was obtained from a man aged 18 to 29 who received the YFV17D yellow fever vaccine.

The table lists this clonotype with a few counts. This rearrangement joins TRBV7-3 to TRBJ2-7; D unresolved. This CDR3 region has 13 residues. Germline V gives CDR1 SGHTA, CDR2 FQGTGA. V was shortened by 1 base and J by 2 bases, with 6 bases between the two germline ends. CDR3 sequence reads: CASSLSPAYEQYF. CDR3 nucleotide sequence: TGTGCCAGCAGCTTAAGTCCGGCCTACGAGCAGTACTTC.

This clonotype was found a few times. As DNA, the CDR3 is TGTGCCAGCAGCTTCCGGGACAGGCCGAACACTGAAGCTTTCTTT. It translates to CASSFRDRPNTEAFF. The chain joins TRBV9 to TRBJ1-1, with 8 bases identical to TRBD1. The J segment lost 1 base and the V segment lost 4 bases, leaving 6 bases of the junction unmatched. The CDR3 loop spans 15 amino acids. Germline lookup yields CDR1 SGDLS and CDR2 YYNGEE.

The chain has TRBV7-9 and TRBJ1-4; a weak D match, TRBD1 (6 bases). Germline CDR1 SEHNR, CDR2 FQNEAQ (reference sequence). The V end was cut by 8 bases, the J end by 3 bases, with 16 bases between. This CDR3 has 15 amino acids. The CDR3 sequence is CASHVGGTANEKLFF. CDR3 coding DNA: TGTGCCAGCCACGTAGGGGGTACAGCTAATGAAAAACTGTTTTTT.

In its sample, this clonotype was seen a few times. The V gene is TRBV4-3, the J gene TRBJ2-1; possible D gene TRBD2, 5 bases. Trimming stripped 2 bases from V and 0 bases from J, with 14 bases between. Germline V gives CDR1 LGHNA, CDR2 YSLEER. CDR3 size: 17 residues. CDR3 sequence: CASSQPPAGNSYNEQFF. DNA of the CDR3: TGCGCCAGCAGCCAACCCCCCGCCGGGAACTCCTACAATGAGCAGTTCTTC.

This sequence joins TRBV10-3 and TRBJ2-7; D gene unclear. Germline values: CDR1 ENHRY, CDR2 SYGVKD. Trimming removed 7 bases from V and 3 bases from J, with 10 bases in between. The CDR3 is 12 residues long. This CDR3 is CAIKFQFYEQYV. DNA for the CDR3: TGTGCCATCAAGTTCCAGTTCTACGAGCAGTACGTC.

This clonotype was seen only a few times. The chain carries TRBV7-9 and TRBJ2-1; D is perhaps TRBD1 (6 bases). CDR3 size: 13 residues. V lost 3 bases, J lost 7 bases, and 10 bases lay in between. CDR1 and CDR2 (germline): SEHNR, FQNEAQ (reference sequence). The CDR3 DNA is TGTGCCAGCAGCTTCGCCGGGACAAATGAGCAGTTCTTC. Translating gives CASSFAGTNEQFF. The variable domain in full, with the rest retrieved from reference TRBV7-9 and TRBJ2-1, is DTGVSQNPRHKITKRGQNVTFRCDPISEHNRLYWYRQTLGQGPEFLTYFQNEAQLEKSRLLSDRFSAERPKGSFSTLEIQRTEQGDSAMYLCASSFAGTNEQFFGPGTRLTVL.

This clonotype showed up many times. The chain recombines TRBV5-1 with TRBJ1-2; tentative D call: TRBD1 (5 bases). The V end was cut by 1 base, the J end by 2 bases, with 9 bases between. Looked up from germline, CDR1 is SGHRS and CDR2 is YFSETQ. CDR3 length: 14 amino acids. The CDR3 is CASSLPSGNYGYTF. CDR3 nucleotides: TGCGCCAGCAGCTTGCCTTCAGGGAACTATGGCTACACCTTC.

The V gene is TRBV18, the J gene TRBJ1-6, with TRBD1 matching 10 bases. CDR1 and CDR2 (germline): KGHSH, LQKENI. J gave up 7 bases and V 0 bases, and 6 bases lay outside the gene matches. There are 17 residues in the CDR3. The CDR3 coding sequence is TGTGCCAGCTCACCACCCGGATCGGGACAGGGGAATTCACCCCTCCACTTT. Translated: CASSPPGSGQGNSPLHF.

V gene TRBV3-1 combines with J gene TRBJ2-7, with 9 bases matching TRBD1. Per the germline V gene, CDR1 is LGHDT and CDR2 is YNNKEL (reference sequence). The CDR3 runs 15 residues. V lost 2 bases and J lost 5; bases outside the gene matches: 7. CDR3 region: CASSQLGTGPNEQYF. In DNA form, the CDR3 reads TGTGCCAGCAGCCAATTAGGGACAGGGCCTAACGAGCAGTACTTC.

This clonotype was seen only a few times. The J gene is TRBJ2-1, the V gene TRBV4-2, with TRBD2 matching over 8 bases. The germline CDR1 and CDR2 sequences are LGHNA and YNFKEQ. The length of the CDR3 is 16 residues. V lost 2 bases, J lost 8 bases, and 11 bases stayed unmatched. The CDR3 bases are TGTGCCAGCAGCCAACGCTTCCGCGGGGGGCTGGATGAGCAGTTCTTC. Translated, it gives CASSQRFRGGLDEQFF.

The V and J genes are TRBV7-9 and TRBJ1-4, with D hard to call. Germline lookup yields CDR1 SEHNR and CDR2 FQNEAQ (reference sequence). With 4 bases removed from V and 6 bases from J, the gap between germline ends came to 9 bases. This CDR3 is 13 amino acids long. The CDR3 loop is CASSSIMDEKLFF. CDR3 in DNA: TGTGCCAGCAGCTCTATAATGGATGAAAAACTGTTTTTT.

In its sample, this clonotype was seen a few times. The chain employs TRBV11-2 and TRBJ2-1; 12 nucleotides align to TRBD2. V was clipped by 5 bases and J by 3 bases; unmatched bases: 11. The CDR3 runs 18 residues. Germline V gene data show CDR1 as SGHAT and CDR2 as FQNNGV. This chain's CDR3 is CASSIRLAGEPSYNEQFF. The CDR3 coding sequence is TGTGCCAGCAGCATCCGACTAGCGGGGGAGCCCAGCTACAATGAGCAGTTCTTC.

The sample holds a few counts of this clonotype. The chain is built from TRBV7-6 and TRBJ2-3; no clear D gene. CDR1 is SGHVS and CDR2 is FNYEAQ in the germline V gene. The CDR3 has 15 amino acids. Trimming left V 1 base short and J 2 bases short, with 10 bases between. The chain's CDR3 is CASSLEGSATDTQYF. CDR3 DNA: TGTGCCAGCAGCTTAGAGGGCTCCGCCACAGATACGCAGTATTTT.

This clonotype has at least ten counts. The CDR3 nucleotides read TGCGCCAGCAGCCAAGACTCCACTCCTAGTTCACCCCTCCACTTT. Translation: CASSQDSTPSSPLHF. The rearrangement joins TRBV4-3 to TRBJ1-6; D unclear. The CDR3 length is 15 residues. V was shortened by 0 bases and J by 9 bases, with 12 bases between the two germline ends. The germline CDR1 and CDR2 sequences are LGHNA and YSLEER.

V is TRBV7-6 and J is TRBJ1-2; tentatively, D is TRBD1 (6 bases). Germline CDR1 reads SGHVS; CDR2 reads FNYEAQ. V dropped 1 base and J dropped 4 bases, with 10 bases sitting between them. The CDR3 loop spans 14 amino acids. The CDR3: CASSLEQGSYGYTF. In nucleotides, the CDR3 is TGTGCCAGCAGCTTAGAACAGGGTTCCTATGGCTACACCTTC. The entire variable domain, with the rest obtained from reference TRBV7-6 and TRBJ1-2, is as follows: GAGVSQSPRYKVTKRGQDVALRCDPISGHVSLYWYRQALGQGPEFLTYFNYEAQQDKSGLPNDRFSAERPEGSISTLTIQRTEQRDSAMYRCASSLEQGSYGYTFGSGTRLTVV.

This clonotype showed up just a few times. The V call is TRBV5-1, the J call TRBJ2-3; D is unresolved. There are 16 residues in the CDR3. V was shortened by 0 bases and J by 1 base, with 12 bases between the two germline ends. Germline CDR1 and CDR2: SGHRS and YFSETQ. CDR3 coding DNA: TGCGCCAGCAGCTTGGAGGGCCGATGGGGCACAGATACGCAGTATTTT. Protein product: CASSLEGRWGTDTQYF.

In this sample, this clonotype turned up a few times. The chain combines TRBV4-3 with TRBJ2-3; weak D call: TRBD1 (6 bases). The germline V gene has CDR1 LGHNA and CDR2 YSLEER. The CDR3 is made up of 18 amino acids. V was cut by 1 base and J by 2 bases, with 19 bases left in between. The DNA for the CDR3 is TGCGCCAGCAGCCAAGCCGGAACAAGGGGGATAACCACAGATACGCAGTATTTT. Its protein is CASSQAGTRGITTDTQYF.

This clonotype was seen at least ten times. The chain employs TRBV3-1 and TRBJ2-5; 7 nucleotides agree with TRBD1. The CDR3 is made up of 13 amino acids. The germline V gene encodes CDR1 LGHDT and CDR2 YNNKEL (reference sequence). The V gene end was trimmed by 4 bases and the J gene end by 4 bases; junction bases not matched to a gene: 3. The CDR3 sequence: CASSLDRVETQYF. CDR3 nucleotide sequence: TGTGCCAGCAGCCTCGACAGGGTAGAGACCCAGTACTTC.

This clonotype was seen a handful of times. This CDR3 reads CASSRISGRSYEQYV. CDR3 DNA sequence: TGTGCCAGCAGCCGTATCTCGGGACGCTCCTACGAGCAGTACGTC. This rearrangement joins TRBV7-3 to TRBJ2-7, with D perhaps TRBD1 or TRBD2 (5 bases each). The CDR3 extends over 15 amino acids. Germline CDR1 reads SGHTA; CDR2 reads FQGTGA. The V end lost 5 bases, the J end lost 0 bases, and 14 bases lay between the germline ends.

The chain carries TRBV27 and TRBJ1-1; D perhaps matches TRBD1 (5 bases). The V end was cut by 9 bases, the J end by 6 bases, with 23 bases between. The CDR3 length is 15 residues. The germline V gene has CDR1 MNHEY and CDR2 SMNVEV (reference sequence). The CDR3 region has the DNA TGTGCCAGAACGCGGACGGACCACGGAGGGGCTGAAGCTTTCTTT. Its protein is CARTRTDHGGAEAFF.

This clonotype was recorded many times. V gene TRBV12-3 or TRBV12-4 combines with J gene TRBJ2-7; tentative D call: TRBD1 (5 bases). V was shortened by 0 bases and J by 6 bases, with 9 bases between the two germline ends. CDR3 size: 13 residues. CDR3 bases: TGTGCCAGCAGTTTAGCGCTAGGGGCCGAGCAGTACGTC. Residues: CASSLALGAEQYV.